This paragraph reports one TCR beta chain. Its antigen remains unknown. This sample stems from a study of shared clonotypes between healthy human individuals. CDR1 MNHEY and CDR2 SVGAGI come from the germline V gene. The CDR3 is 15 residues long. Trimming at V came to 4 bases and at J to 5 bases, leaving 5 bases not matched to a gene. Only in-frame clones appear in the TCRdb table, and some are missing; sequencing was by immunoSEQ multiplex PCR. The table has some 900,000 clones, around three quarters seen once. Whole-study findings and limits: Owing to a small donor count, the genetic and exposure-history diversity represented was limited.

The sequencing input was memory CD4+ T cells sorted from blood. Subset described: CD45RA-negative fraction. The chain is built from TRBV6-5 and TRBJ1-5, with 10 positions matching TRBD1. The receptor was derived from a man between 18 and 29 years old in good health. CDR3: CASSSRTGGDQPQHF. The CDR3 DNA follows: TGTGCCAGCAGTTCCCGGACAGGGGGAGATCAGCCCCAGCATTTT.